The present entry profiles one T cell receptor (beta chain) with its context. Its antigen is undetermined. Trimming cost V 5 bases and J 2 bases; bases outside gene matches: 8. The V gene's germline CDR1 is LNHDA and CDR2 SQIVND (reference sequence). There are 15 residues in the CDR3. This sample was taken from a study of T cells in Graves' hyperthyroidism and ophthalmopathy. About the research overall: Pretreatment peripheral blood was obtained at initial diagnosis. Notes on the study in general: Most thyroid clonotypes with frequency above 0.001 were detected in blood.

TCR beta CDR3 sequences were amplified from RNA transcripts. Using the HTBI primer set, a first-round RT-PCR was run on the TCR CDR3. MiXCR was run by TCRdb on the multiplex PCR reads, yielding one entry per CDR3 protein. Seen here are approximately 380,000 distinct CDR3 sequences, over 12% observed once, and the top ten hold under 30%. V and J are TRBV19 and TRBJ2-5, with TRBD1 matching 7 bases. The sequence came from a man in his forties or fifties with Graves' ophthalmopathy. The material sequenced was blood. The CDR3, as DNA: TGTGCCAGTAGTGATGCACAGGGGCCTCAAGAGACCCAGTACTTC. Translated, it gives CASSDAQGPQETQYF.